A selection of T cell receptor beta chains follows, all from one sample in a study of T cells in Graves' hyperthyroidism and ophthalmopathy. TCRdb ran MiXCR on the multiplex PCR reads and lists one entry per CDR3 protein. The repertoire holds hundreds of thousands of distinct CDR3 sequences, with 14% as singletons. Sequencing was carried out using blood. Every receptor here comes from a woman aged 18-35 years with Graves' hyperthyroidism. Both conserved end residues are part of each CDR3. The D gene is left open where the match is weak. Where a row states a size, it is once, few, many or the class of an expanded clone; other rows omit it.

abundance	d_gene	v_gene	j_gene	CDR3aa	CDR3nt
many	NA	TRBV30	TRBJ2-2	CAWREGGNTGELFF	TGTGCCTGGAGGGAGGGAGGTAACACCGGGGAGCTGTTTTTT
many	NA	TRBV7-8	TRBJ2-1	CASSPVPGLRYNEQFF	TGTGCCAGCAGCCCCGTACCTGGCCTTCGCTACAATGAGCAGTTCTTC
few	NA	TRBV27	TRBJ2-1	CASSRTGTDNEQFF	TGTGCCAGCAGTAGAACAGGAACCGACAATGAGCAGTTCTTC
few	NA	TRBV20-1	TRBJ1-1	CSARAGQRYTEAFF	TGCAGTGCTAGGGCGGGACAACGGTACACTGAAGCTTTCTTT
many	NA	TRBV13	TRBJ1-5	CASSLRGARSNQPQHF	TGTGCCAGCAGCTTGAGAGGGGCAAGGAGCAATCAGCCCCAGCATTTT
many	TRBD2	TRBV11-3	TRBJ2-1	CASSLVRLAGDAIYNEQFF	TGTGCCAGCAGCTTAGTTCGGCTAGCGGGAGACGCTATCTACAATGAGCAGTTCTTC
many	NA	TRBV18	TRBJ1-5	CASSPRTASNQPQHF	TGTGCCAGCTCACCCCGGACAGCTAGCAATCAGCCCCAGCATTTT
few	NA	TRBV29-1	TRBJ2-1	CSVGLSEQFF	TGCAGCGTAGGACTCAGTGAGCAGTTCTTC
few	NA	TRBV30	TRBJ1-1	CAWSVQGMNTEAFF	TGTGCCTGGAGTGTACAGGGAATGAACACTGAAGCTTTCTTT
NA	TRBD2	TRBV3-1	TRBJ2-2	CASSQERTSGRGTGELFF	TGTGCCAGCAGCCAAGAGAGGACTAGCGGGAGGGGGACCGGGGAGCTGTTTTTT
many	NA	TRBV11-2	TRBJ2-3	CASSFGQGIAGKRSDTQYF	TGTGCCAGCAGCTTCGGACAGGGGATAGCGGGAAAAAGGTCAGATACGCAGTATTTT
many	NA	TRBV20-1	TRBJ2-7	CSADSRDYEQYF	TGCAGTGCGGACTCGAGGGACTACGAGCAGTACTTC
few	NA	TRBV14	TRBJ1-2	CASSLRASGRGYTF	TGTGCCAGCAGCCTCAGGGCCTCAGGTCGGGGCTACACCTTC
NA	TRBD1	TRBV6-1	TRBJ2-7	CASRRDRDTYEQYF	TGTGCCAGCAGGAGGGACAGGGACACCTACGAGCAGTACTTC
many	NA	TRBV20-1	TRBJ2-1	CSARDRTGARLSEQFF	TGCAGTGCTAGAGATCGTACCGGGGCCCGGCTGAGTGAGCAGTTCTTC
few	NA	TRBV6-4	TRBJ2-1	CASLSTLGSYNEQFF	TGTGCCAGCTTGTCGACCCTTGGTTCCTACAATGAGCAGTTCTTC
few	TRBD1	TRBV3-1	TRBJ2-7	CASSQPRDRSYEQYF	TGTGCCAGCAGCCAACCCAGGGACAGGTCCTACGAGCAGTACTTC
many	TRBD2	TRBV6-2/TRBV6-3	TRBJ2-1	CASSRAGTSGGYNEQFF	TGTGCCAGCAGCCGAGCCGGGACTAGCGGAGGATACAATGAGCAGTTCTTC